This T cell receptor (beta chain) is from a study of T cells in Graves' hyperthyroidism and ophthalmopathy. Study-level findings and limits: The blood repertoire included most of the expanded thyroid clonotypes above 0.001.

About this clonotype itself: No antigen is known for it. A much more abundant neighbour one base away suggests this may be a read error.

The germline CDR1 and CDR2 sequences are SGHVT and SQSDAQ. This CDR3 spans 14 amino acids. V lost 4 bases and J lost 7, with 13 bases in between. Exclusion of patients followed from uncontrolled infection, other autoimmune disease, pregnancy or lactation. The diagnoses drew upon clinical symptoms, serum thyroxine and TRAb, thyroid ultrasound and orbital computed tomography. RNA transcripts yielded amplified TCR beta CDR3 regions. The HTBI primer set was used in a first-round RT-PCR of the TCR CDR3. TCRdb processed the multiplex PCR reads anew with MiXCR; each CDR3 protein has one entry. The sample carries roughly 840,000 distinct CDR3 sequences, over 35% recorded once.

This receptor was taken from a young man with Graves' hyperthyroidism. The genes are TRBV7-4 and TRBJ1-4; maybe TRBD1 (5 bases). The specimen sequenced was blood. In DNA, the CDR3 is TGTGCCAGCAGCTCCGACAGCCCCAGTGAAAAACTGTTTTTT. It specifies CASSSDSPSEKLFF.